This record covers a single T cell receptor (beta chain). Data came from immunoSEQ multiplex PCR; TCRdb stores just in-frame clones and leaves some out. There are fewer than 200,000 clones in the sample; 80% to 90% occur only once, and 8% to 10% lies in the top ten. This CDR3 contains 14 residues. Germline V gives CDR1 MNHNS, CDR2 SASEGT. V shed 1 base and J shed 4 bases, with 7 bases lying between them. This sample was included in a study of blood T cell repertoires in COVID-19. Material: peripheral blood. The sequence came from a man aged 45-60 years with active or convalescent COVID-19. This chain joins TRBV6-1 and TRBJ1-4; perhaps TRBD1 as D (5 bases). The CDR3 bases are TGTGCCAGCAGTGAAGGACAGATTAATGAAAAACTGTTTTTT. This gives the protein CASSEGQINEKLFF.